The 4 T cell receptor beta chains listed next were all sequenced from one sample in a study of blood T cell repertoires in COVID-19. This table comes from immunoSEQ multiplex PCR, and its TCRdb copy is limited to in-frame clones, with some not included. The sample has under 35,000 clones; about nine tenths are singletons. The sequenced sample consisted of peripheral blood. Source of these receptors: a woman between 45 and 60 years old with active COVID-19.

This clone was picked up one time. The chain's CDR3 is CASSSRQGGYEQYF. DNA of the CDR3: TGTGCCAGCAGCTCCAGACAGGGGGGGTACGAGCAGTACTTC. The J gene is TRBJ2-7, the V gene TRBV7-9, with 9 bases identical to TRBD1. With V trimmed by 4 bases and J by 4 bases, 5 bases remained unmatched. CDR1 SEHNR and CDR2 FQNEAQ come from the germline V gene (reference sequence). The CDR3 consists of 14 residues.

The J gene is TRBJ2-1, the V gene TRBV5-1; TRBD1 agrees at 7 bases. V lost 9 bases and J lost 0; bases outside the gene matches: 6. The CDR3 totals 14 residues. CDR1 and CDR2 from the germline V gene are SGHRS and YFSETQ. The CDR3 DNA sequence: TGCGCCACCTCCGAGGGGGCCTCCTACAATGAGCAGTTCTTC. This codes for CATSEGASYNEQFF.

The rearrangement uses TRBV11-2 and TRBJ1-1; no clear D gene. The CDR3 has 13 amino acids. V lost 0 bases, J lost 11 bases, and 13 bases lay in between. Germline lookup yields CDR1 SGHAT and CDR2 FQNNGV. DNA of the CDR3: TGTGCCAGCAGCTTAGAGATCACAGCAGAGGCTTTCTTT. It codes for CASSLEITAEAFF.

V gene TRBV5-1 combines with J gene TRBJ2-5; 8 bases are shared with TRBD1. This CDR3 comprises 17 residues. CDR1 and CDR2 from the germline V gene are SGHRS and YFSETQ. Trimming removed 4 bases from V and 5 bases from J; junction bases left unmatched: 16. The CDR3 here is CASSRGQGAPGSETQYF. The CDR3 coding sequence is TGCGCCAGCAGCCGAGGGCAGGGGGCGCCAGGATCGGAGACCCAGTACTTC.